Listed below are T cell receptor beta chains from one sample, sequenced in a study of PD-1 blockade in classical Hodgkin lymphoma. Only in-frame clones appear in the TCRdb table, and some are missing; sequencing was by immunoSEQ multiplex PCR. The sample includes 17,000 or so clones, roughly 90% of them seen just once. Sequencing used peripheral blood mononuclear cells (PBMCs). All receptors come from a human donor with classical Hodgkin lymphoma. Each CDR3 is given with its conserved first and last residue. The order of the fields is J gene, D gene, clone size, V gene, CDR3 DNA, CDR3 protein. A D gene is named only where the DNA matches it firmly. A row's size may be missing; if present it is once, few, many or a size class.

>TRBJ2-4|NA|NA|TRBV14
TGTGCCAGCAGCCAAGAATCTAGAAAGAACATTCAGTACTTC
CASSQESRKNIQYF
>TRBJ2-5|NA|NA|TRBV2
TGTGCCAGCAGAATAGAGACCCAGTACTTC
CASRIETQYF
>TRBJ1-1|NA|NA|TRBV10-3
TGTGCCATCAGTGATTGGGGACCCGATTATAACACTGAAGCTTTCTTT
CAISDWGPDYNTEAFF
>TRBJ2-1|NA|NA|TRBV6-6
TGTGCCAGCAGCCCCGTTGGGGGAGGCAATGAGCAGTTCTTC
CASSPVGGGNEQFF
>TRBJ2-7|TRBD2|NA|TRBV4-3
TGCGCCAGCAGCCAAGACAGGTTACTAGCGGGAGTCCAGGGGCAGTACTTC
CASSQDRLLAGVQGQYF
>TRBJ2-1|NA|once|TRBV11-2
TGTGCCAGCCCGCCCCCTCGGACTGAGCAGTTCTTC
CASPPPRTEQFF
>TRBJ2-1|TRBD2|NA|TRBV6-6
TGTGCCAGCTGGTCGGGACTAAAGAATGAGCAGTTCTTC
CASWSGLKNEQFF
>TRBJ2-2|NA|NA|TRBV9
TGTGCCAGCAGCGTAGGGAGGGTCACCGGGGAGCTGTTTTTT
CASSVGRVTGELFF
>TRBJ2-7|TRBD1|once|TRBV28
TGTGCCAGCAGACCGACAGGGGCCCCTGACGAGCAGTACTTC
CASRPTGAPDEQYF
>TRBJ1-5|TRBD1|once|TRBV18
TGTGCCAGCTCTCAAGGACAGGAGAATCAGCCCCAGCATTTT
CASSQGQENQPQHF
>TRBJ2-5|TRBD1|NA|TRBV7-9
TGTGCCAGCAGACAGGACAGGGCCCAGTACTTC
CASRQDRAQYF
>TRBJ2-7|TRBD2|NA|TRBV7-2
TGTGCCAGCAGCTTGACTAGCGGGAGCCCTTACTACGAGCAGTACTTC
CASSLTSGSPYYEQYF
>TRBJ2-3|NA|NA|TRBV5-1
TGCGCCAGCAGCTCCGCAGATACGCAGTATTTT
CASSSADTQYF
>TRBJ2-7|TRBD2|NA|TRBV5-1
TGCGCCAGCAGCTTCGTGGGGACTAGCGTAGGCGAGCAGTACTTC
CASSFVGTSVGEQYF
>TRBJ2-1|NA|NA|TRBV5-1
TGCGCCAGCAGCTTAACGGAGAGGGCCCTGTACAATGAGCAGTTCTTC
CASSLTERALYNEQFF
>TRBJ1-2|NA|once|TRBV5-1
TGCGCCAGCAGGACGGACCGCTATGGCTACACCTTC
CASRTDRYGYTF
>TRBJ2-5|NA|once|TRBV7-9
TGTGCCAGCAGCTCGCTGGCAGGAGATCAAGAGACCCAGTACTTC
CASSSLAGDQETQYF
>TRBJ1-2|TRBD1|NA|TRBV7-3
TGTGCCAGCAGCTTAACCCCAGGGGGGTATGGCTACACCTTC
CASSLTPGGYGYTF
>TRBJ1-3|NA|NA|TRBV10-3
TGTGCCACCGAGGGGGGAACTGGAAACACCATATATTTT
CATEGGTGNTIYF
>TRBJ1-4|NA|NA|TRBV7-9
TGTGCCAGCAGCTTGAGCTATAATGAAAAACTGTTTTTT
CASSLSYNEKLFF
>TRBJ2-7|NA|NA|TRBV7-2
TGTGCCAGCAGCGAAGGATTCTACGAGCAGTACTTC
CASSEGFYEQYF
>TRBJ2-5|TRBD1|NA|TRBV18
TGTGCCAGCTCACCAGAGGGGGCGAGAGGTGAGACCCAGTACTTC
CASSPEGARGETQYF
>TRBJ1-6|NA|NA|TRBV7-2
TGTGCCAGCAGCCTCCAGACAGAGGGGTATAATTCACCCCTCCACTTT
CASSLQTEGYNSPLHF
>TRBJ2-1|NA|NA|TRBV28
TGTGCCAGCAGTTTAACCCTAGCTTCTGAGCAGTTCTTC
CASSLTLASEQFF
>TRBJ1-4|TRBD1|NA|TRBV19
TGTGCCAGCACCCTACAGGGGGCCGGTGAAAAACTGTTTTTT
CASTLQGAGEKLFF
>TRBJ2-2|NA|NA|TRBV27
TGTGCCAGCAGTTTTTTTGGGCAGGGGGGTACCGGGGAGCTGTTTTTT
CASSFFGQGGTGELFF
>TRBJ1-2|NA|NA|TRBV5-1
TGCGCCAGCAGCTTGGGGAAGGACTACGGCTACACCTTC
CASSLGKDYGYTF
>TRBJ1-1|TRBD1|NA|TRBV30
TGTGCCTGGAGAGACAGGGGGGAGACTGAAGCTTTCTTT
CAWRDRGETEAFF
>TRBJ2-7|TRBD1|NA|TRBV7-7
TGTGCCAGCAGCCAGGCGTGGGCCCGGGACAGGGGCGAGCAGTACTTC
CASSQAWARDRGEQYF
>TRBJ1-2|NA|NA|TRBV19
TGTGCCAGTAGTATAGAGGACCCCTATGGCTACACCTTC
CASSIEDPYGYTF
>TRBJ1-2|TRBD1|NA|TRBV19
TGTGCCAGTAGGGAGGCAGGGGGCAACTATGGCTACACCTTC
CASREAGGNYGYTF
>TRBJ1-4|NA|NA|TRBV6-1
TGTGCCAGCAGTGAAGATAGCGTCACCTACGGGCTGAATGAAAAACTGTTTTTT
CASSEDSVTYGLNEKLFF
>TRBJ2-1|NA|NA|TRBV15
TGTGCCACCAGCACACAGGACTACAATGAGCAGTTCTTC
CATSTQDYNEQFF
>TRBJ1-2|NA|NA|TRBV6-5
TGTGCCAGCAGTTACGGGGACGGTGGCTACACCTTC
CASSYGDGGYTF
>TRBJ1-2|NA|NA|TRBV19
TGTGCCAGTAGTATAGATAGCTGGACACGCTATGGCTACACCTTC
CASSIDSWTRYGYTF
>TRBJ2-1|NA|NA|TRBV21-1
TGTGCCAGCATCCAATGGGGCTCACTAGCGGGAGGGCCGAATGAGCAGTTCTTC
CASIQWGSLAGGPNEQFF
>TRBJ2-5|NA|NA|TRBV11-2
TGTGCCAGCAGCCGCACCGGGACTCAGGGGCCGGGAGAGACCCAGTACTTC
CASSRTGTQGPGETQYF
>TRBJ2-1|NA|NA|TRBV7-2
TGTGCCAGCAGCTTAACTGTCAGGGATGAGCAGTTCTTC
CASSLTVRDEQFF
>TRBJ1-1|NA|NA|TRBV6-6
TGTGCCAGCAGTTACTCGGGACGGGGGGCGAACACTGAAGCTTTCTTT
CASSYSGRGANTEAFF
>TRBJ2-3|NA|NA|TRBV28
TGTGCCAGCAGTCCGTGGACCCCAACGAATACGCAGTATTTT
CASSPWTPTNTQYF
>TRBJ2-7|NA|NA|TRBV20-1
TGCAGTGCGGATACAGCCTACGAGCAGTACTTC
CSADTAYEQYF
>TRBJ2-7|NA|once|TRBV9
TGTGCCAGCAGCGTAGGCGGCAGCGGCTACGAGCAGTACTTC
CASSVGGSGYEQYF
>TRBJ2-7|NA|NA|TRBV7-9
TGTGCCAGCAGCTTAGCTGGTCTCGACCCCTACGAGCAGTACTTC
CASSLAGLDPYEQYF
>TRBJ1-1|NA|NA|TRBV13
TGTGCCAGCAGCTTGGCGCTCCTCAACACTGAAGCTTTCTTT
CASSLALLNTEAFF
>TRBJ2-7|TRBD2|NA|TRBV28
TGTGCCAGCAGTTTATATGGGACTAGCGGGAGATACGAGCAGTACTTC
CASSLYGTSGRYEQYF
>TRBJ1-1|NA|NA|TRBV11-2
TGTGCCAGCAGCTTAGATCCGGGTGCTGCTGAAGCTTTCTTT
CASSLDPGAAEAFF